This T cell receptor (beta chain) came from a study of beta chain features in type 1 diabetes. Study-level points and caveats: Resolution of whether HLA type affects TCRB rearrangement was not achieved here. Among patients with Type 1 diabetes, TCRB CDR3s were moderately but significantly shorter in every one of the four CD4+ subsets.

Sorting based on CD45RO/CCR7/CD25/CD127/CD95/CD27 separated CD4+ naive, central memory, regulatory and stem cell-like memory cells. Trimming shortened V by 5 bases and J by 7 bases, and 9 bases separated the two germline ends. The germline V gene encodes CDR1 LGHNT and CDR2 FRNRAP. The CDR3 contains 12 residues. The study reverse transcribed the entire isolated RNA, so it sequenced expressed TCRB transcripts. TCRdb keeps only in-frame clones here, not all; method: immunoSEQ multiplex PCR. The sample includes approximately 730,000 clones, 13% of them seen just once. This clone was observed a handful of times. Its matching antigen is unknown.

The sequence came from a man in his late teens or twenties with type 1 diabetes. This chain joins TRBV12-5 and TRBJ1-5; D ambiguous. The sequenced sample consisted of naive CD4+ T cells from blood. Written as DNA, the CDR3 is TGTGCTAGTGGTAACGAGGGCCAGCCCCAGCATTTT. Protein product: CASGNEGQPQHF.